This passage covers 16 T cell receptor beta chains from one sample sequenced in a study of T-cell memory formation after mild COVID-19. TCRdb reprocessed the 5' RACE reads via MiXCR and lists one record per CDR3 protein. The data contain about 120,000 distinct CDR3 sequences, approximately 21% of them singletons. The sequenced material came from PBMCs or a T cell subset sorted from them (not recorded which). The receptors come from a young man who had mild COVID-19 (a few samples of this study predate the infection). Cell type and time point are not known.

This clonotype was seen only a few times. The chain carries TRBV5-6 and TRBJ1-1; the D gene is possibly TRBD1 (6 bases). V was trimmed by 2 bases and J by 6 bases, leaving 17 bases between them. The CDR3 contains 15 residues. Germline lookup yields CDR1 SGHDT and CDR2 YYEEEE. The CDR3 spells CASSFSTGRVSEAFF. CDR3 DNA sequence: TGTGCCAGCAGCTTCTCTACAGGGAGAGTCTCTGAAGCTTTCTTT. The full variable domain, its missing parts supplied by reference TRBV5-6 and TRBJ1-1, is DAGVTQSPTHLIKTRGQQVTLRCSPKSGHDTVSWYQQALGQGPQFIFQYYEEEERQRGNFPDRFSGHQFPNYSSELNVNALLLGDSALYLCASSFSTGRVSEAFFGQGTRLTVV.

CDR3 bases: TGTGCCAGCAGCAATGACTTCAGTCATACGCAGTATTTT. As protein: CASSNDFSHTQYF. The chain joins TRBV7-3 to TRBJ2-3; D is unresolved. Trimming cost V 5 bases and J 7 bases, with 13 bases left between them. This CDR3 has 13 amino acids. In germline, CDR1 is SGHTA, CDR2 FQGTGA.

This clonotype was detected only once. This chain uses TRBV11-3 with TRBJ2-4; no definite D call. CDR3 length equals 8 residues. The germline V and J ends were trimmed by 5 bases and 15 bases, with 5 bases remaining between them. Looked up from germline, CDR1 is SGHNT and CDR2 is YENEEA. For the CDR3, the DNA is TGTGCCAGCAGCAAGGCGTACTTC. It translates to CASSKAYF.

V is TRBV7-9 and J is TRBJ2-1; D is unclear. The CDR3 runs 14 residues. The V and J ends lost 0 bases and 9 bases respectively, with 12 bases between them. Germline CDR1 is SEHNR and CDR2 is FQNEAQ (reference sequence). The CDR3 loop is CASSLATGWGEQFF. In nucleotides, the CDR3 is TGTGCCAGCAGCTTAGCGACGGGTTGGGGTGAGCAGTTCTTC.

The rearrangement uses TRBV7-9 and TRBJ1-1; D is undetermined. V was shortened by 1 base and J by 3 bases, with 6 bases between the two germline ends. CDR1 and CDR2 (germline): SEHNR, FQNEAQ (reference sequence). This CDR3 spans 13 amino acids. CDR3 protein: CASSLGEHTEAFF. The CDR3 nucleotides read TGTGCCAGCAGCTTAGGTGAGCACACTGAAGCTTTCTTT.

This clonotype was counted only a few times. The V call is TRBV7-9, the J call TRBJ2-3, with D perhaps matching TRBD2 (6 bases). V lost 3 bases to trimming and J lost 1 base, with 20 bases between them. Germline V lookup: CDR1 SEHNR, CDR2 FQNEAQ (reference sequence). The CDR3 is 18 amino acids. This CDR3 is CASSFRIAELSGTDTQYF. Written as DNA, the CDR3 is TGTGCCAGCAGCTTCCGGATAGCGGAGCTGTCGGGCACAGATACGCAGTATTTT.

The V and J genes are TRBV4-1 and TRBJ2-7; the D is unclear. CDR1 is MGHRA and CDR2 is YSYEKL in the germline V gene. The CDR3 runs 13 residues. Trimming removed 1 base at V and 7 bases at J, with 11 bases between. The CDR3 DNA reads TGCGCCAGCAGCCAAGGGAAGGGAATGGAGCAGTACTTC. Its translation is CASSQGKGMEQYF.

A few counts support this clonotype. This chain links TRBV7-9 with TRBJ2-5; D is unclear. This CDR3 has 15 residues. Looked up from germline, CDR1 is SEHNR and CDR2 is FQNEAQ (reference sequence). V was cut by 0 bases and J by 5 bases, with 13 bases left in between. This CDR3 reads CASSLARPGDETQYF. Here the CDR3 DNA reads TGTGCCAGCAGCTTAGCTAGGCCTGGGGATGAGACCCAGTACTTC.

The chain employs TRBV4-1 and TRBJ1-2; no clear D gene. Trimming removed 4 bases from V and 4 bases from J, with 16 bases in between. The CDR3 contains 15 residues. Germline CDR1 MGHRA, CDR2 YSYEKL. Here the CDR3 reads CASSRQVWGGYGYTF. In nucleotides, the CDR3 is TGCGCCAGCAGCCGCCAAGTATGGGGAGGCTATGGCTACACCTTC.

CDR3 DNA sequence: TGTGCCAGCAGTTTCGGACCAGAGGGGCCCCAAGAGACCCAGTACTTC. This sequence encodes CASSFGPEGPQETQYF. This chain connects TRBV6-5 to TRBJ2-5, with D possibly being TRBD1 or TRBD2 (5 bases each). The V and J ends lost 4 bases and 1 base respectively, with 16 bases between them. This CDR3 region has 16 residues. The V gene's germline CDR1 is MNHEY and CDR2 SVGAGI.

The rearrangement uses TRBV28 and TRBJ2-1; tentatively, D is TRBD2 (6 bases). The length of the CDR3 is 15 residues. The V gene's germline CDR1 is MDHEN and CDR2 SYDVKM. V lost 4 bases to trimming and J lost 10 bases, with 20 bases between them. CDR3 region: CASSSLLGTAKEQFF. The CDR3 region has the DNA TGTGCCAGCAGTTCCTTGCTCGGGACTGCCAAGGAGCAGTTCTTC. Variable domain in full (rest from reference TRBV28 and TRBJ2-1): DVKVTQSSRYLVKRTGEKVFLECVQDMDHENMFWYRQDPGLGLRLIYFSYDVKMKEKGDIPEGYSVSREKKERFSLILESASTNQTSMYLCASSSLLGTAKEQFFGPGTRLTVL.

Here the CDR3 DNA reads TGTGCCAGCAGCCCCGCTAGCTCGGGGGAGCCCCAGCATTTT. Its translation: CASSPASSGEPQHF. The V and J genes are TRBV7-8 and TRBJ1-5; weak D call: TRBD1 (5 bases). CDR1 SGHVS and CDR2 FQNEAQ come from the germline V gene. The CDR3 spans 14 residues. The V and J ends lost 5 bases and 8 bases respectively, with 16 bases between them.

CDR3 amino acids: CASSQLKNTEAFF. The CDR3 DNA reads TGTGCCAGCAGCCAGCTCAAGAACACTGAAGCTTTCTTT. The chain employs TRBV14 and TRBJ1-1; D gene uncertain. The V gene's germline CDR1 is SGHDN and CDR2 FVKESK. The V and J ends lost 3 bases and 1 base respectively, with 6 bases between them. The CDR3 totals 13 residues. The full variable domain, rest sourced from reference TRBV14 and TRBJ1-1, is EAGVTQFPSHSVIEKGQTVTLRCDPISGHDNLYWYRRVMGKEIKFLLHFVKESKQDESGMPNNRFLAERTGGTYSTLKVQPAELEDSGVYFCASSQLKNTEAFFGQGTRLTVV.

V and J are TRBV6-1 and TRBJ2-7; D remains ambiguous. Trimming stripped 1 base from V and 0 bases from J, with 7 bases between. This CDR3 spans 14 amino acids. Germline V gene lookup returns CDR1 MNHNS and CDR2 SASEGT. For the CDR3, the DNA is TGTGCCAGCAGTGAAGGCGGCTCCTCCTACGAGCAGTACTTC. Its protein product is CASSEGGSSYEQYF.

This clonotype was observed at least ten times. V gene TRBV6-1 combines with J gene TRBJ2-1, with 7 bases lining up with TRBD2. Unmatched junction bases numbered 5, after V lost 3 bases and J lost 3 bases. This CDR3 comprises 15 residues. Germline CDR1 reads MNHNS; CDR2 reads SASEGT. The CDR3 nucleotides are TGTGCCAGCAGTGACGGGGCGGGGGACTACAATGAGCAGTTCTTC. As protein: CASSDGAGDYNEQFF.

The chain employs TRBV21-1 and TRBJ2-7. TRBV21-1 is shown as a pseudogene. The CDR3 consists of 13 residues. DNA for the CDR3: TGTGCCAGCAGCAAGGGTAAGGCCTCCGAGCAGTACGTC. Its translation is CASSKGKASEQYV.